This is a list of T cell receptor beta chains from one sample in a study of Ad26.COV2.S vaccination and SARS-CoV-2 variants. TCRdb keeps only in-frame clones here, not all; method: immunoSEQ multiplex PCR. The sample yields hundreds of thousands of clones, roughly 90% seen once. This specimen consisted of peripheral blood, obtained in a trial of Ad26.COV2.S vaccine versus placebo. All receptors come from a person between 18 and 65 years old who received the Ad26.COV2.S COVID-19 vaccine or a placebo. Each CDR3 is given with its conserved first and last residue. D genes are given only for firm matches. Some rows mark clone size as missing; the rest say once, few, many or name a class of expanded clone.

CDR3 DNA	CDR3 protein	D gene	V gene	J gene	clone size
TGCGCCAGCAGCCCGGTGGCAGGGAGCGATTCACCCCTCCACTTT	CASSPVAGSDSPLHF	.	TRBV5-1	TRBJ1-6	.
TGTGCCAGCAGCTTAGATCAGTGGGGAGGGAGGTATCGCGAGCAGTACTTC	CASSLDQWGGRYREQYF	TRBD2	TRBV11-2	TRBJ2-7	.
TGTGCCAGCAGTCCCAGGACGGCTGATCAGCCCCAGCATTTT	CASSPRTADQPQHF	.	TRBV27	TRBJ1-5	.
TGTGCCTGGAGTGTTTTAACAGATACGCAGTATTTT	CAWSVLTDTQYF	.	TRBV30	TRBJ2-3	.
TGTGCCAGCAGCCCTACATCTGAAGCTTTCTTT	CASSPTSEAFF	.	TRBV5-6	TRBJ1-1	.
TGTGCCAGCAGCATCGGCGGGAGGGGCTACGAGCAGTACTTC	CASSIGGRGYEQYF	.	TRBV21-1	TRBJ2-7	.
TGTGCCAGCAGCGATACAGGCCCCAATCAGCCCCAGCATTTT	CASSDTGPNQPQHF	.	TRBV7-2	TRBJ1-5	.
TGTGCCAGTAGTACAGGGTCCCCTAACACCGGGGAGCTGTTTTTT	CASSTGSPNTGELFF	.	TRBV19	TRBJ2-2	.
TGTGCCAGCAGCCACAGGGACAGGGCGACAGATACGCAGTATTTT	CASSHRDRATDTQYF	TRBD1	TRBV7-2	TRBJ2-3	few
TGTGCCAGCTCACCATCGGGGGTGGGAGAGACCCAGTACTTC	CASSPSGVGETQYF	.	TRBV18	TRBJ2-5	once
TGTGCCAGCAGCGCGGGGACAGCGAACACTGAAGCTTTCTTT	CASSAGTANTEAFF	TRBD1	TRBV9	TRBJ1-1	.
TGTGCCAGCAGTTTGGTCGCCACGGTGTCGTACGAGCAGTACTTC	CASSLVATVSYEQYF	.	TRBV6-6	TRBJ2-7	.
TGTGCCAGCTCACCAGAGACGACAGGGTATGGGGAAGAGACCCAGTACTTC	CASSPETTGYGEETQYF	TRBD1	TRBV18	TRBJ2-5	.
TGTGCCAGCACCACAGACAGGAACTATGGCTACACCTTC	CASTTDRNYGYTF	.	TRBV2	TRBJ1-2	.
TGTGCCAGCAGTTCAGACAGTACGAATGAGCAGTTCTTC	CASSSDSTNEQFF	.	TRBV12-3/TRBV12-4	TRBJ2-1	.
TGTGCCAGCAGCCAAGACGAAGTTCGGAGCTACACCTTC	CASSQDEVRSYTF	.	TRBV3-1/TRBV3-2	TRBJ1-2	few
TGTGCCAGCTCATCGGGACTAGCGGGAGTTGGCGGGGAGCTGTTTTTT	CASSSGLAGVGGELFF	TRBD2	TRBV18	TRBJ2-2	.
TGCAGTGCGGCCTTAGGAGATACGCAGTATTTT	CSAALGDTQYF	.	TRBV20-1	TRBJ2-3	.
TGTGCCAGCAGCGAGCTAGCGGGGGCCAATGAGCAGTTCTTC	CASSELAGANEQFF	TRBD2	TRBV3-1/TRBV3-2	TRBJ2-1	.
TGTGCCAGCAGACAGAGCTCCTATAATTCACCCCTCCACTTT	CASRQSSYNSPLHF	.	TRBV6-5	TRBJ1-6	.
TGTGCCAGCAGACCCGGGACAGGGAACTATGGCTACACCTTC	CASRPGTGNYGYTF	TRBD1	TRBV6-5	TRBJ1-2	.
TGTGCCAGCAGCCAAGTGGGGCTCGAGCAGTACTTC	CASSQVGLEQYF	.	TRBV4-2	TRBJ2-7	.
TGTGCACCAGTTAGGGGGCACGGCCGGAGGGGGCAGTTCTTC	CAPVRGHGRRGQFF	.	TRBV10-3	TRBJ2-1	.
TGTGCCTGGAGTGTAGCTTTAGAAACCGAGCAGTACTTC	CAWSVALETEQYF	.	TRBV30	TRBJ2-7	.
TGTGCCACCTCTCCGACAGGGCCGCACTATGGCTACACCTTC	CATSPTGPHYGYTF	TRBD1	TRBV2	TRBJ1-2	.
TGTGCCAGCAGCCCCTTTCGCGGGGCGGCCTACGAGCAGTACTTC	CASSPFRGAAYEQYF	.	TRBV7-2	TRBJ2-7	once
TGTGCCACCAGCAGAGATCCCCAGGGTATGGCCTACGAGCAGTACTTC	CATSRDPQGMAYEQYF	.	TRBV15	TRBJ2-7	.
TGTGCCAGCAGCGCTGGGGCCTACGAGCAGTACTTC	CASSAGAYEQYF	.	TRBV5-4	TRBJ2-7	.
TGTGCCAGCAGCTTAGAAGCCAGTCCCTATGGCTACACCTTC	CASSLEASPYGYTF	.	TRBV7-2	TRBJ1-2	few
TGTGCCTGTAACCCCGGGGGCTTGTATAATTCACCCCTCCACTTT	CACNPGGLYNSPLHF	.	TRBV30	TRBJ1-6	.
TGTGCCAGCAGTGAAGGGGGACTTACGGCCCAGCATTTT	CASSEGGLTAQHF	.	TRBV2	TRBJ1-5	.
TGTGCCAGCAGCTTACCGCCACTTGGGACTAGCGGGAGTGAAGTGCAGTACTTC	CASSLPPLGTSGSEVQYF	TRBD2	TRBV13	TRBJ2-7	few
TGTGCCAGCTCTCTGGGACTCAACTACGAGCAGTACTTC	CASSLGLNYEQYF	.	TRBV18	TRBJ2-7	.
TGTGCCAGCTCCCCGGGACAGGACAATGAGCAGTTCTTC	CASSPGQDNEQFF	TRBD1	TRBV18	TRBJ2-1	.
TGTGCCAGCAGCCCGGACAGGGGTGAGACCCAGTACTTC	CASSPDRGETQYF	TRBD1	TRBV7-9	TRBJ2-5	.
TGTGCCAGTCGGGGCTTGGAGTGGAGGGACACTGAAGCTTTCTTT	CASRGLEWRDTEAFF	.	TRBV19	TRBJ1-1	.
TGTGCCAGCAGCCAAGAAATGGGCACGGCCAACTATGGCTACACCTTC	CASSQEMGTANYGYTF	.	TRBV3-1/TRBV3-2	TRBJ1-2	.
TGCGCCAGCAGCTTCGTTTCGTCTAGGTCGAGCACTGAAGCTTTCTTT	CASSFVSSRSSTEAFF	.	TRBV5-1	TRBJ1-1	.
TGTGCCAGCAGCCGGGCCTTAAATGAAAAACTGTTTTTT	CASSRALNEKLFF	.	TRBV14	TRBJ1-4	.
TGTGCCAGCAGCACCCGGGACAGCACCTACGAGCAGTACTTC	CASSTRDSTYEQYF	TRBD1	TRBV14	TRBJ2-7	once
TGTGCCAGTATGGCCTCCGTGGGGCCCCAGCATTTT	CASMASVGPQHF	.	TRBV19	TRBJ1-5	.
TGTGCCAGCAGCTTGGGGACATCCGAGCAGTACTTC	CASSLGTSEQYF	.	TRBV7-9	TRBJ2-7	.
TGTGCCAGCAGTGAACTATTTCTAGGTTCCTACAATGAGCAGTTCTTC	CASSELFLGSYNEQFF	.	TRBV6-1	TRBJ2-1	.
TGTGCCAGCTTTTCCCCTTCCGGAAGCACAGATACGCAGTATTTT	CASFSPSGSTDTQYF	.	TRBV5-4	TRBJ2-3	.
TGTGCCACCAGTGGGCTAGCGGAGAACAATGAGCAGTTCTTC	CATSGLAENNEQFF	TRBD2	TRBV24-1	TRBJ2-1	.
TGTGCCACCAGCAGAGATCATTTGGGGCCCCGGGAACCTGGAAACACCATATATTTT	CATSRDHLGPREPGNTIYF	.	TRBV15	TRBJ1-3	.
TGTGCCAGCAGCTTAGGTTCGGGTGGCGAAAAACTGTTTTTT	CASSLGSGGEKLFF	.	TRBV7-9	TRBJ1-4	.